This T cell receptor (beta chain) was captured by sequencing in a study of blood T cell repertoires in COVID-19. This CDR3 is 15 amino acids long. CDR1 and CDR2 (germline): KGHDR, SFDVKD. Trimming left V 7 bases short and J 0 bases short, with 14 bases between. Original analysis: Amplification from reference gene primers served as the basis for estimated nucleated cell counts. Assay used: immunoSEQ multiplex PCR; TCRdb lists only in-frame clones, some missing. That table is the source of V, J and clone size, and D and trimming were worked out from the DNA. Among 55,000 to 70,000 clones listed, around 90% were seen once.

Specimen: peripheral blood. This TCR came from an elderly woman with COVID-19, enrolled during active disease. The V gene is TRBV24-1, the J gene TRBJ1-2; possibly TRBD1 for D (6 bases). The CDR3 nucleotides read TGTGCCACCAGCAGACCCGGGACACCTAACTATGGCTACACCTTC. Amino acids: CATSRPGTPNYGYTF.